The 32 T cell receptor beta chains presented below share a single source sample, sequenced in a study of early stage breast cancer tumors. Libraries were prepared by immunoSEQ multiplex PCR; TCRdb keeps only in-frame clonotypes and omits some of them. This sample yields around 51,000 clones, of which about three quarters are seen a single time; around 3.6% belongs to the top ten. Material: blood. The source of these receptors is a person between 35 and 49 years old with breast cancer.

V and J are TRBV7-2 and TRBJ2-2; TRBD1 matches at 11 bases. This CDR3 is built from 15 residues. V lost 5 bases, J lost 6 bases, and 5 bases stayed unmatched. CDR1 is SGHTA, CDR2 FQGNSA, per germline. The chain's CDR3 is CASSRTGGFSGELFF. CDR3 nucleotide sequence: TGTGCCAGCAGCAGGACAGGGGGCTTTTCCGGGGAGCTGTTTTTT.

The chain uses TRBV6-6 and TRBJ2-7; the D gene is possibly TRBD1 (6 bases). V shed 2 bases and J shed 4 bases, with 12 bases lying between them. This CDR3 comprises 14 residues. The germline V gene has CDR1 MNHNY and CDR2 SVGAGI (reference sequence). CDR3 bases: TGTGCCAGCAGTTACAGGGCAGGGGAATACGAGCAGTACTTC. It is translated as CASSYRAGEYEQYF.

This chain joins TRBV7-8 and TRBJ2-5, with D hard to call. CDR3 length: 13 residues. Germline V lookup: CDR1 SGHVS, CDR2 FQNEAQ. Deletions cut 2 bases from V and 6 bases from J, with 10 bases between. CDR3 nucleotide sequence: TGTGCCAGCAGCTTATTGCGGTTCCAGACCCAGTACTTC. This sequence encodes CASSLLRFQTQYF.

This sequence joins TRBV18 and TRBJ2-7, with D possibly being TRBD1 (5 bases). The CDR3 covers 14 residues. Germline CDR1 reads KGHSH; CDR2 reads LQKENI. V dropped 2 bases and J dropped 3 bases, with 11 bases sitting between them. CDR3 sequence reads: CASSPSDSVYEQYF. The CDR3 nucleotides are TGTGCCAGCTCACCAAGTGACAGCGTCTACGAGCAGTACTTC.

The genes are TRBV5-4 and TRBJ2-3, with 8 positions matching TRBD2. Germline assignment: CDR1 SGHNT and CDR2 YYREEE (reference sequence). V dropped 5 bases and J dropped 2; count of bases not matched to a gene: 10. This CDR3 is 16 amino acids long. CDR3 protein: CASSLAGGGFTDTQYF. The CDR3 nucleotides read TGTGCCAGCAGTCTGGCGGGGGGCGGATTCACAGATACGCAGTATTTT.

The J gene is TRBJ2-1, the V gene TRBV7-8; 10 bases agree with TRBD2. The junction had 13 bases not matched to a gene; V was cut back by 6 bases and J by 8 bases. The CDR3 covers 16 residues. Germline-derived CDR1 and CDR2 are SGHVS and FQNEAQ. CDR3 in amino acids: CASSSTGTSVGDEQFF. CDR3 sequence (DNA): TGTGCCAGCAGTTCTACCGGGACTAGCGTCGGAGATGAGCAGTTCTTC. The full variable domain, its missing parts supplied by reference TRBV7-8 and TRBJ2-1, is GAGVSQSPRYKVAKRGQDVALRCDPISGHVSLFWYQQALGQGPEFLTYFQNEAQLDKSGLPSDRFFAERPEGSVSTLKIQRTQQEDSAVYLCASSSTGTSVGDEQFFGPGTRLTVL.

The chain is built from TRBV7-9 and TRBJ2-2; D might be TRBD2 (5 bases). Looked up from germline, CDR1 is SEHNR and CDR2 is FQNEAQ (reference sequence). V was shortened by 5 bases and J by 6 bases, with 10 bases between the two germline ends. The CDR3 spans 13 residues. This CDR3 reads CASSPGGSGELFF. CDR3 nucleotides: TGTGCCAGCAGCCCCGGCGGGTCCGGGGAGCTGTTTTTT.

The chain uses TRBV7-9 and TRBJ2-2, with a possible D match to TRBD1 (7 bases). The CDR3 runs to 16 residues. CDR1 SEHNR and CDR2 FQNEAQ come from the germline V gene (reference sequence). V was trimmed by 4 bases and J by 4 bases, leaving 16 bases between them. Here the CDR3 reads CASSWRGRQGTGELFF. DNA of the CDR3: TGTGCCAGCAGCTGGAGGGGCCGACAGGGCACCGGGGAGCTGTTTTTT.

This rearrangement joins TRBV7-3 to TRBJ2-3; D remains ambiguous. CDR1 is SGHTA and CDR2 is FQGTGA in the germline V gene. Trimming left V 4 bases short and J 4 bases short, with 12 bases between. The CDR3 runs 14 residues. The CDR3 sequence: CASSSTTGADTQYF. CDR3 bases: TGTGCCAGCAGCTCCACGACCGGTGCAGATACGCAGTATTTT.

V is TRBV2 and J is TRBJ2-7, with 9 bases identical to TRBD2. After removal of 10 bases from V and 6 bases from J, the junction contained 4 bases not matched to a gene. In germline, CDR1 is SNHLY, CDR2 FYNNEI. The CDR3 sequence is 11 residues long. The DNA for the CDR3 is TGTGCCAATATAGCGGGAGCCGAGCAGTACTTC. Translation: CANIAGAEQYF.

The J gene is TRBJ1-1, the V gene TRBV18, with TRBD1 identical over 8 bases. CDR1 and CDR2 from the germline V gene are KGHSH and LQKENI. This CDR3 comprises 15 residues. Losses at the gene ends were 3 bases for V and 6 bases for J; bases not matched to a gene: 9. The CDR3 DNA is TGTGCCAGCTCACCTCTCTCAGGGGGCGGTGCTGAAGCTTTCTTT. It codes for CASSPLSGGGAEAFF.

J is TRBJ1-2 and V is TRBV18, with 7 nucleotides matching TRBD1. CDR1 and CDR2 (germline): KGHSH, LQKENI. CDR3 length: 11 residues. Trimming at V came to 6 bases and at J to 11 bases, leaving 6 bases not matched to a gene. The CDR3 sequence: CASSRQGQYTF. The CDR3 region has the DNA TGTGCCAGCTCCCGACAGGGACAGTACACCTTC.

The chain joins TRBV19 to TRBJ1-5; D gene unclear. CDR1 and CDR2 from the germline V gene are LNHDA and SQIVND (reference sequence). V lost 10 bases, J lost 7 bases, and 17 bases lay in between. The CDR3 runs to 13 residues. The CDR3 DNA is TGTGCCACCAATTTGGGAGGGTCCCAGCCCCAGCATTTT. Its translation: CATNLGGSQPQHF.

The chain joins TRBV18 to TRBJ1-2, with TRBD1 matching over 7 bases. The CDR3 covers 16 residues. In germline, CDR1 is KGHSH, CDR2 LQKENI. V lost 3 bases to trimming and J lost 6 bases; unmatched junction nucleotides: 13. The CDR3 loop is CASSPRTGDILNGYTF. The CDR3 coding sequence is TGTGCCAGCTCACCGCGGACAGGCGACATTTTGAATGGCTACACCTTC.

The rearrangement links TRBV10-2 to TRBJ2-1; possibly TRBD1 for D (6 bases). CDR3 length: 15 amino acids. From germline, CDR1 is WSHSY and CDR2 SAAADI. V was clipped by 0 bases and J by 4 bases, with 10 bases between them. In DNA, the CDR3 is TGCGCCAGCAGTGAGTCTGGGGGCCGTTACAATGAGCAGTTCTTC. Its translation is CASSESGGRYNEQFF.

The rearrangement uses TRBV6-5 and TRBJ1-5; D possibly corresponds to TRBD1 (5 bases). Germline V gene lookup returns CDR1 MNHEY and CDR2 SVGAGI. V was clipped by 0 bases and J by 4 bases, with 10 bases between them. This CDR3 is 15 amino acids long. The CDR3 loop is CASSYSIQGNQPQHF. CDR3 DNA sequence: TGTGCCAGCAGTTACTCAATCCAGGGAAATCAGCCCCAGCATTTT.

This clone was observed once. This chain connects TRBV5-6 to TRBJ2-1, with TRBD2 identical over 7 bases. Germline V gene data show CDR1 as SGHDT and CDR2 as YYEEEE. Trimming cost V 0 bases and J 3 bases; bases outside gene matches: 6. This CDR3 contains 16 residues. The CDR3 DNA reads TGTGCCAGCAGCTTGGAATCTAGCGGCCACTACAATGAGCAGTTCTTC. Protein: CASSLESSGHYNEQFF.

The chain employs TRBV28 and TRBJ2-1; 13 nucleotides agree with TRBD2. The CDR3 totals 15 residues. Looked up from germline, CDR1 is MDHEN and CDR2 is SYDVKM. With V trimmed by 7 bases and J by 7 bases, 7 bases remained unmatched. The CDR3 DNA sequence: TGTGCCAGCACCCACGGACTAGCGGGAGCTAATGAGCAGTTCTTC. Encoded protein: CASTHGLAGANEQFF.

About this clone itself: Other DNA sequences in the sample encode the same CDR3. In DNA, the CDR3 is TGCGCCAGCAGCCTAGGACAGGGGGATGGCTACACCTTC. Its protein product is CASSLGQGDGYTF. V and J are TRBV5-1 and TRBJ1-2, with 10 bases identical to TRBD1. CDR3 length equals 13 residues. The J segment lost 6 bases and the V segment lost 4 bases, leaving 3 bases of the junction unmatched. CDR1 is SGHRS, CDR2 YFSETQ, per germline. Based on the CDR3 plus reference TRBV5-1 and TRBJ1-2, the full variable domain is KAGVTQTPRYLIKTRGQQVTLSCSPISGHRSVSWYQQTPGQGLQFLFEYFSETQRNKGNFPGRFSGRQFSNSRSEMNVSTLELGDSALYLCASSLGQGDGYTFGSGTRLTVV.

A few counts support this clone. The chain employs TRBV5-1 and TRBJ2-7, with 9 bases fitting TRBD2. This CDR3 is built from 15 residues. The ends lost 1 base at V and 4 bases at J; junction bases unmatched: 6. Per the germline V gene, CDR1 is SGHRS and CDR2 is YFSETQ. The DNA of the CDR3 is TGCGCCAGCAGCTTGCTAGCGGGAAAGGAATACGAGCAGTACTTC. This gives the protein CASSLLAGKEYEQYF.

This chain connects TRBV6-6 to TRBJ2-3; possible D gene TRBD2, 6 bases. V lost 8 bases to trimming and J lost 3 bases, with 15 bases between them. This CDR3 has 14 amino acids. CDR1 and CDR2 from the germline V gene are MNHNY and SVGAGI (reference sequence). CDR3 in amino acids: CASSLGGQTDTQYF. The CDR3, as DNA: TGTGCCAGCTCCCTCGGAGGGCAGACAGATACGCAGTATTTT.

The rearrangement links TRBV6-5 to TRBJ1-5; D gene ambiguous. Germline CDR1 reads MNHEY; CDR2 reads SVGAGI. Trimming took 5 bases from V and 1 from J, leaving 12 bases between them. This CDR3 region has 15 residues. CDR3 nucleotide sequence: TGTGCCAGCAGTGTGGAAGCGGGGAGCAATCAGCCCCAGCATTTT. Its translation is CASSVEAGSNQPQHF.

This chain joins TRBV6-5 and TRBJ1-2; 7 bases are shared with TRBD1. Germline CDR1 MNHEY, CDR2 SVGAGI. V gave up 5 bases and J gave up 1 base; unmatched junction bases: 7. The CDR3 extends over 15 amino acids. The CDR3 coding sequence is TGTGCCAGCAGTCCACAGGGGTTCCTTAACTATGGCTACACCTTC. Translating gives CASSPQGFLNYGYTF.

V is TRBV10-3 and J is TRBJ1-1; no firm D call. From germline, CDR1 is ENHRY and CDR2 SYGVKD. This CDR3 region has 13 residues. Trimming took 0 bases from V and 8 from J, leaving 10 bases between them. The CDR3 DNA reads TGTGCCATCAGTGAGTCCGCTTCTGGAGAAGCTTTCTTT. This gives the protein CAISESASGEAFF.

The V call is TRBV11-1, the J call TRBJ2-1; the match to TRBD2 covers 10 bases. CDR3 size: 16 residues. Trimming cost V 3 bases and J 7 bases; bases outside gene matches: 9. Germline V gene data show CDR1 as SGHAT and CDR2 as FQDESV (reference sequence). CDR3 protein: CASSLRNSGRSNEQFF. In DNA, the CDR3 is TGTGCCAGCAGCTTGAGGAATAGCGGGAGGTCTAATGAGCAGTTCTTC.

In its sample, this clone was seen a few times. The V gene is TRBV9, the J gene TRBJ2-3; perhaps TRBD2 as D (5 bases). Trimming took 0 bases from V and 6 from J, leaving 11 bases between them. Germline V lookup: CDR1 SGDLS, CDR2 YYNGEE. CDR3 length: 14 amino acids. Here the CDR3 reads CASSVGGLTDTQYF. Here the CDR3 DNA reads TGTGCCAGCAGCGTAGGAGGGCTCACGGATACGCAGTATTTT.

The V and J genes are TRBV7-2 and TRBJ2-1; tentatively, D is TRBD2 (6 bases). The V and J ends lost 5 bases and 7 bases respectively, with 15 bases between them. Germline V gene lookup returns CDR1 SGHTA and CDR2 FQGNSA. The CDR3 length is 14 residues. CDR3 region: CASSPTLARNEQFF. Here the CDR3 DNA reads TGTGCCAGCAGCCCGACACTAGCCAGGAATGAGCAGTTCTTC.

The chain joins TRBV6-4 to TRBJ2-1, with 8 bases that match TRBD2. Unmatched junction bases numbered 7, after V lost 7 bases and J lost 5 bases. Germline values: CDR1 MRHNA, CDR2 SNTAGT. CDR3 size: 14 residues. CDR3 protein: CASNNGRADNEQFF. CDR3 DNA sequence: TGTGCCAGCAACAACGGGAGGGCCGACAATGAGCAGTTCTTC.

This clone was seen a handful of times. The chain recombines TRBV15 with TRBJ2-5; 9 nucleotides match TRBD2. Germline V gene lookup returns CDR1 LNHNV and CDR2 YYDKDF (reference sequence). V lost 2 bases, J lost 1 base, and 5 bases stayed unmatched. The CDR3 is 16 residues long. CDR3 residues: CATSRWVSGSQETQYF. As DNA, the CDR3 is TGTGCCACCAGCAGATGGGTTAGCGGGAGCCAAGAGACCCAGTACTTC.

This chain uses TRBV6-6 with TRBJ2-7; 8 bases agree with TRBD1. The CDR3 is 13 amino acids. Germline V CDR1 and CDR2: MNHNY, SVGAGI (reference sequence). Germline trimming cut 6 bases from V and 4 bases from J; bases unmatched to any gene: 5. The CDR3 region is CASSHTGGYEQYF. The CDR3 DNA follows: TGTGCCAGCAGCCACACAGGGGGTTACGAGCAGTACTTC.

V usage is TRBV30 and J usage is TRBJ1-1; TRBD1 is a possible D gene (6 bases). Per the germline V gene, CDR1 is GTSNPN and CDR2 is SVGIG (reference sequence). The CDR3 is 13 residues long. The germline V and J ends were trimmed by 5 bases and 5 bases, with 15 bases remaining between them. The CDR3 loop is CAWALGQRTEAFF. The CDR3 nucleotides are TGTGCCTGGGCCTTAGGACAGAGGACTGAAGCTTTCTTT.

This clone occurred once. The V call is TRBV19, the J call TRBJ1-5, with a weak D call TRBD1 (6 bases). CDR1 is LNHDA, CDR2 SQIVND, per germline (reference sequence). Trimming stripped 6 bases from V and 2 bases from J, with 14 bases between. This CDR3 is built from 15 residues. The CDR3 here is CASRGKGGGNQPQHF. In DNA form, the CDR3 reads TGTGCCAGTAGGGGTAAGGGGGGCGGCAATCAGCCCCAGCATTTT.